The T cell receptor beta chain described here comes from a study of cytomegalovirus exposure and HLA in healthy donors. Germline CDR1 reads GTSNPN; CDR2 reads SVGIG (reference sequence). The CDR3 length is 13 residues. J gave up 11 bases and V 2 bases, and 9 bases lay outside the gene matches. Findings and caveats of the study: Analysis was carried out at a later point, and it linked a missense DCLRE1C variant to TCR beta V- and J-gene trimming. A previous analysis found most TCR beta V segments productive roughly 87% or roughly 30% of the time.

About this clone itself: The antigen is not known.

Everyone who donated was a healthy bone marrow donor. The PCR had 60 Vbeta and 13 Jbeta primers. Sequencing used immunoSEQ multiplex PCR; TCRdb keeps in-frame clones, though not all of them. In the table there are over 150,000 clones, approximately 75% of which are singletons. Specimen: PBMCs. The J gene is TRBJ2-7, the V gene TRBV30; 10 bases are a match to TRBD1. The TCR sequence derives from a man aged 25 to 45 in good health and CMV-seropositive. The CDR3 region is CAWSPWGTGEEYF. The DNA for the CDR3 is TGTGCCTGGAGTCCATGGGGGACAGGGGAGGAGTACTTC. Complete variable domain (other parts from reference TRBV30 and TRBJ2-7): SQTIHQWPATLVQPVGSPLSLECTVEGTSNPNLYWYRQAAGRGLQLLFYSVGIGQISSEVPQNLSASRPQDRQFILSSKKLLLSDSGFYLCAWSPWGTGEEYFGPGTRLTVT.